These T cell receptor beta chains were read from a single sample in a study of control samples from healthy donors and cancer patients. The method was immunoSEQ multiplex PCR; TCRdb's version includes in-frame clones alone and lacks a portion of them. The repertoire holds about 95,000 clones, with roughly 90% as singletons. The specimen sequenced was blood. These receptors all stem from a woman aged 25 to 39 in good health. Both conserved end residues are part of each CDR3. Fields, in order: J gene, CDR3 length, V gene, CDR3 protein.

J: TRBJ1-1
length: 15
V: TRBV6-6
CDR3: CASSADSSLNTEAFF

J: TRBJ2-7
length: 15
V: TRBV4-2
CDR3: CASSQPSGRGYEQYF

J: TRBJ2-1
length: 15
V: TRBV5-1
CDR3: CASSFQRDPYNEQFF

J: TRBJ2-7
length: 14
V: TRBV6-1
CDR3: CASSEGTDSYEQYF

J: TRBJ1-3
length: 15
V: TRBV11-2
CDR3: CASSLDGPAGNTIYF

J: TRBJ2-5
length: 17
V: TRBV9
CDR3: CASSVGGLAGARETQYF

J: TRBJ1-2
length: 14
V: TRBV11-1
CDR3: CASSFTGSFYGYTF

J: TRBJ2-7
length: 12
V: TRBV2
CDR3: CASSGVSYEQYF

J: TRBJ1-5
length: 13
V: TRBV28
CDR3: CASHRGLTQPQHF

J: TRBJ1-5
length: 17
V: TRBV4-1
CDR3: CASSQTDQGDSNQPQHF

J: TRBJ1-4
length: 16
V: TRBV27
CDR3: CASSSDRDRGREKLFF

J: TRBJ2-2
length: 14
V: TRBV5-1
CDR3: CASSLEAGTGELFF

J: TRBJ2-7
length: 13
V: TRBV5-4
CDR3: CASSLVDSYEQYF

J: TRBJ1-2
length: 13
V: TRBV3-1/TRBV3-2
CDR3: CASSWTGTYGYTF

J: TRBJ1-5
length: 17
V: TRBV14
CDR3: CASSQENGTGEYQPQHF

J: TRBJ1-3
length: 14
V: TRBV10-3
CDR3: CAIGTGSRGNTIYF

J: TRBJ2-1
length: 20
V: TRBV5-1
CDR3: CASRHPQLSTGTGGVNEQFF

J: TRBJ1-4
length: 15
V: TRBV7-2
CDR3: CASSSTRGTNEKLFF

J: TRBJ2-7
length: 14
V: TRBV27
CDR3: CASMHLDRAYEQYF

J: TRBJ2-3
length: 17
V: TRBV9
CDR3: CASSVVGLAGAADTQYF

J: TRBJ2-5
length: 15
V: TRBV7-8
CDR3: CASSLYTGTSETQYF

J: TRBJ1-2
length: 14
V: TRBV9
CDR3: CASSEVKVAAGYTF

J: TRBJ2-7
length: 12
V: TRBV3-1/TRBV3-2
CDR3: CASQERTREQYF

J: TRBJ2-5
length: 16
V: TRBV29-1
CDR3: CSVEDRRSVSQETRYF

J: TRBJ2-3
length: 17
V: TRBV6-6
CDR3: CASSLRQGGVVTDTQYF

J: TRBJ1-1
length: 12
V: TRBV12-3/TRBV12-4
CDR3: CASSRGNTEAFF

J: TRBJ1-5
length: 18
V: TRBV24-1
CDR3: CATTPGQGHPTNNQPQHF

J: TRBJ1-2
length: 14
V: TRBV27
CDR3: CASSFRHTNYGYTF

J: TRBJ2-7
length: 13
V: TRBV11-2
CDR3: CASSAGTDYEQYF

J: TRBJ2-2
length: 16
V: TRBV5-1
CDR3: CASSLDRGANTGELFF

J: TRBJ1-5
length: 17
V: TRBV28
CDR3: CASTRGTGGGRGQPQHF

J: TRBJ1-2
length: 14
V: TRBV3-1/TRBV3-2
CDR3: CASSQVRTGVGYTF

J: TRBJ1-6
length: 14
V: TRBV18
CDR3: CASSQDRENSPLHF

J: TRBJ2-1
length: 14
V: TRBV4-1
CDR3: CASSHPTASIEQFF

J: TRBJ2-1
length: 14
V: TRBV19
CDR3: CASSRRAGANEQFF

J: TRBJ1-1
length: 14
V: TRBV7-9
CDR3: CASSLYSGNTEAFF

J: TRBJ2-7
length: 14
V: TRBV2
CDR3: CASSDGQGRDEQYF

J: TRBJ2-3
length: 13
V: TRBV5-1
CDR3: CASSFTFTDTQYF

J: TRBJ2-7
length: 14
V: TRBV5-4
CDR3: CASSLVGSDYEQYF

J: TRBJ2-1
length: 14
V: TRBV7-6
CDR3: CASSQATGDNEQFF